This T cell receptor (beta chain) came from a study of blood T cell repertoires in COVID-19. The overall study: Samples taken during acute and convalescent COVID-19 were collected in the United States, Italy and Spain. T cells, B-cell-depleted T cells, or PBMCs supplied cDNA or gDNA.

Germline V gene sequence: CDR1 SGDLS, CDR2 YYNGEE. Trimming stripped 5 bases from V and 0 bases from J, with 8 bases between. This CDR3 is built from 13 residues. In the original analysis: Reference gene primer amplification gave nucleated cell count estimates. Here immunoSEQ multiplex PCR was the method, and the copy in TCRdb shows in-frame clones only, minus some. V and J calls and clone size are those listed in that table; D and trimming were worked out from the DNA. Found here are approximately 280,000 clones, under 90% of them singletons; the top ten hold around 2%. Sequenced: peripheral blood. The sequence was collected from a man between 45 and 60 years old with acute or convalescent COVID-19. This chain links TRBV9 with TRBJ1-1, with TRBD1 as a possible D gene (5 bases). CDR3 in amino acids: CASSRRVNTEAFF. The CDR3 nucleotides are TGTGCCAGCAGTCGCAGGGTGAACACTGAAGCTTTCTTT.